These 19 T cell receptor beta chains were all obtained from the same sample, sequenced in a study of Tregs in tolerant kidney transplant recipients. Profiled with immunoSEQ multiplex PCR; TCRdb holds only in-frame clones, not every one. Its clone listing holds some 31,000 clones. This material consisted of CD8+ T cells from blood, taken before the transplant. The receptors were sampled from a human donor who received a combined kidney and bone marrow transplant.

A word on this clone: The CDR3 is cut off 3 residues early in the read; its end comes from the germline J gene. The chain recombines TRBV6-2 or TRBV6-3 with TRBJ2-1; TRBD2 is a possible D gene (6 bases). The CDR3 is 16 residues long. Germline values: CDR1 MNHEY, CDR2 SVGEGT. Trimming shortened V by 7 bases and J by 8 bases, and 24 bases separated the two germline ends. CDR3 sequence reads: CASINEPRDWRDEQFF. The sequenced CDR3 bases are TGTGCCAGCATCAACGAACCCAGGGACTGGAGGGATGAG.

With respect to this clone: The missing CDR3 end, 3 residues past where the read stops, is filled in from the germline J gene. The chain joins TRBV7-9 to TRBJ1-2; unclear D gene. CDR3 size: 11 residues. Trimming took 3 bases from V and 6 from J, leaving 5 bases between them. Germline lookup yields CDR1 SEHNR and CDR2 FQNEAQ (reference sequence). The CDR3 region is CASSFDNGYTF. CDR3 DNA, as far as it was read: TGTGCCAGCAGCTTCGACAATGGC.

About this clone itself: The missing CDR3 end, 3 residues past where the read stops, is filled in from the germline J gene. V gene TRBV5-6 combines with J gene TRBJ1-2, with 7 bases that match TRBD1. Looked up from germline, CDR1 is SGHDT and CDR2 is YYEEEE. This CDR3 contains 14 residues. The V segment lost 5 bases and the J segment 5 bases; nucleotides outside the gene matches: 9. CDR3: CASRTGTAYYGYTF. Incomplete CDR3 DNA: TGTGCCAGCAGAACCGGGACAGCCTATTATGGC.

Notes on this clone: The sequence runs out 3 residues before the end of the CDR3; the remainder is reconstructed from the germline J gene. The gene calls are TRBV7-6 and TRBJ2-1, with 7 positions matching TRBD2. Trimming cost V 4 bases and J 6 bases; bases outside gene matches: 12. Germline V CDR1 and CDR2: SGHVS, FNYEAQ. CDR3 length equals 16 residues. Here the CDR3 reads CASSSWGGAGFNEQFF. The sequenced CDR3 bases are TGTGCCAGCAGCTCCTGGGGGGGAGCGGGGTTCAATGAG. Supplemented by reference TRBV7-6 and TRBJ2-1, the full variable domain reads GAGVSQSPRYKVTKRGQDVALRCDPISGHVSLYWYRQALGQGPEFLTYFNYEAQQDKSGLPNDRFSAERPEGSISTLTIQRTEQRDSAMYRCASSSWGGAGFNEQFFGPGTRLTVL.

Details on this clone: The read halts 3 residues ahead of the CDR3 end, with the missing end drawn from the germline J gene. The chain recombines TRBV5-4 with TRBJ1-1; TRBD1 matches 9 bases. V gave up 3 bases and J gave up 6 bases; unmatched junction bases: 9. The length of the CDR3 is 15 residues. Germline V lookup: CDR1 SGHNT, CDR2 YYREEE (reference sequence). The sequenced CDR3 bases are TGTGCCAGCAGCTATGAGACAGGGGGGGTCGCTGAA. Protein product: CASSYETGGVAE. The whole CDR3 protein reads CASSYETGGVAEAFF.

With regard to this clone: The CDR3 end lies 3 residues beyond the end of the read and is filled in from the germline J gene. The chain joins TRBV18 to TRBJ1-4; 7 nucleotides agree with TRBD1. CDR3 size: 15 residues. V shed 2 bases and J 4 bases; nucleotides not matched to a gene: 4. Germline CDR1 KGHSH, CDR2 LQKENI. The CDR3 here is CASSPGTALNEKLFF. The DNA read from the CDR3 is TGTGCCAGCTCACCAGGGACAGCCCTTAATGAAAAA.

Incomplete CDR3 DNA: TGTGCCAGTAGTATATGGCAGGGAGACGAG. Translation: CASSIWQGDE. The CDR3 in its entirety is CASSIWQGDEQYF. The V and J genes are TRBV19 and TRBJ2-7; D may correspond to TRBD1 or TRBD2 (5 bases each). The read comes to an end 3 residues before the CDR3 does, leaving the germline J gene to fill in the end. V was pared by 2 bases and J by 5 bases, with 10 bases between. Germline CDR1 reads LNHDA; CDR2 reads SQIVND (reference sequence). This CDR3 contains 13 residues.

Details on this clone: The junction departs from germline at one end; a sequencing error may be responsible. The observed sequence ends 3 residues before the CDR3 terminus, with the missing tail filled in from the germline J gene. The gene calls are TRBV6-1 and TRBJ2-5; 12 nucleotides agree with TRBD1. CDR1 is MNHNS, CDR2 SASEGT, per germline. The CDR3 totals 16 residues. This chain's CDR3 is CASSEMGQGAGETQYF. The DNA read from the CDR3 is TGTGCCAGTAGTGAAATGGGACAGGGGGCCGGAGAGACC.

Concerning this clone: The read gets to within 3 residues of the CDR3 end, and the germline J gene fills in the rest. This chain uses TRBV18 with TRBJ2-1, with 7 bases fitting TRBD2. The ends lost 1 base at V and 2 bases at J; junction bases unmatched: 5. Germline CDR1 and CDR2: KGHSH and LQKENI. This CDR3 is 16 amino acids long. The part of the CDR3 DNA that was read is TGTGCCAGCTCACCACGGGCGGGAGAGGCCTACAATGAG. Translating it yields CASSPRAGEAYNE. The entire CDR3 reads CASSPRAGEAYNEQFF.

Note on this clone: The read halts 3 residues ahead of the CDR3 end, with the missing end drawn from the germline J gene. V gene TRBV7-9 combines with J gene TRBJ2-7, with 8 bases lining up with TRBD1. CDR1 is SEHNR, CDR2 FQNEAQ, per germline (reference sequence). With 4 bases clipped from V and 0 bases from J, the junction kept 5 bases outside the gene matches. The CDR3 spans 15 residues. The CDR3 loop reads CASSSLQGVSYEQYF. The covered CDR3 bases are TGTGCCAGCAGCTCGTTACAGGGGGTCTCCTACGAG.

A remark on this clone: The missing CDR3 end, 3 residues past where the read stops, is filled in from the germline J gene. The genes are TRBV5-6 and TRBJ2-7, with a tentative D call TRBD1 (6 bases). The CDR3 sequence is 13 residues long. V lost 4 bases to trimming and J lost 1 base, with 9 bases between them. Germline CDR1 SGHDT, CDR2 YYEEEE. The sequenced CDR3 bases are TGTGCCAGCAGCCTACAGGGTTCCTACGAG. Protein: CASSLQGSYE. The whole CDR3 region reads CASSLQGSYEQYF.

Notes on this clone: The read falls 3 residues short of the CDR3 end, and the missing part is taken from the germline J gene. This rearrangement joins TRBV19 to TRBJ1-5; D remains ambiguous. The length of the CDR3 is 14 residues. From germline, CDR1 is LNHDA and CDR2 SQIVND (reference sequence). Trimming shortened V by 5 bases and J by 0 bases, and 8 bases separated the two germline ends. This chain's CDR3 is CASSDFYSNQPQHF. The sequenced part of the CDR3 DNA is TGTGCCAGTAGTGACTTCTATAGCAATCAGCCC.

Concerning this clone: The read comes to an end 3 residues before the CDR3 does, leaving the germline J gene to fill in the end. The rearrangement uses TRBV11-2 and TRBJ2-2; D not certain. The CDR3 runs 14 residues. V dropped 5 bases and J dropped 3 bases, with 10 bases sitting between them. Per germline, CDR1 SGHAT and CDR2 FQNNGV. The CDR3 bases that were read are TGTGCCAGCAGCCCAACTCCGGACACCGGGGAG. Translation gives CASSPTPDTGE. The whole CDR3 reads CASSPTPDTGELFF. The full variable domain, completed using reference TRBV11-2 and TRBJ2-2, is EAGVAQSPRYKIIEKRQSVAFWCNPISGHATLYWYQQILGQGPKLLIQFQNNGVVDDSQLPKDRFSAERLKGVDSTLKIQPAKLEDSAVYLCASSPTPDTGELFFGEGSRLTVL.

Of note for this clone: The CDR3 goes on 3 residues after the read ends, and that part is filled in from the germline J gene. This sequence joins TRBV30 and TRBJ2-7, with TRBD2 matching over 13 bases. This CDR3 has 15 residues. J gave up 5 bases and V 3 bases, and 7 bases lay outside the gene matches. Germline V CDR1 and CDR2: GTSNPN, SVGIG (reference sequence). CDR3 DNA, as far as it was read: TGTGCCTGGAGCCCGGGACTAGCGGGACTCCACGAG. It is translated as CAWSPGLAGLHE. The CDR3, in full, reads CAWSPGLAGLHEQYF.

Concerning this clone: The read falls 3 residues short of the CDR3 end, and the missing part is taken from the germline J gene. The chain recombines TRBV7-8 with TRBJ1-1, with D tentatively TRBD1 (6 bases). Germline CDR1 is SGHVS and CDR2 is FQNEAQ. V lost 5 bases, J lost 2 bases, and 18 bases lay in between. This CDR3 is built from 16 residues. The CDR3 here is CASSPTQDRVNTEAFF. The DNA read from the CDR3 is TGTGCCAGCAGCCCTACCCAGGACAGAGTAAACACTGAA. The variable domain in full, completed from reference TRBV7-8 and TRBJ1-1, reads GAGVSQSPRYKVAKRGQDVALRCDPISGHVSLFWYQQALGQGPEFLTYFQNEAQLDKSGLPSDRFFAERPEGSVSTLKIQRTQQEDSAVYLCASSPTQDRVNTEAFFGQGTRLTVV.

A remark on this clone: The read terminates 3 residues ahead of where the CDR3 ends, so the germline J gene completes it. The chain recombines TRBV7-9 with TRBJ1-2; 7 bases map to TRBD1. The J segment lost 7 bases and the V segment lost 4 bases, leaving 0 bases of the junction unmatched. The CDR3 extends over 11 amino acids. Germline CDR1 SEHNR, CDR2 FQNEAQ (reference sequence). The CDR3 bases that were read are TGTGCCAGCAGCTCAGGGGGTGGC. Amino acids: CASSSGGG. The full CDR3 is CASSSGGGYTF.

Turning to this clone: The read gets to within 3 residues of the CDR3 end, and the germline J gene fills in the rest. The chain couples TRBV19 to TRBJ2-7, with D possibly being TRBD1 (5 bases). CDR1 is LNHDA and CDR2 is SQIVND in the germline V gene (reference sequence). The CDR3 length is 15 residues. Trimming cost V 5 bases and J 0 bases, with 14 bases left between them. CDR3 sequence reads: CASSLGWGNSYEQYF. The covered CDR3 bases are TGTGCCAGTAGTTTGGGGTGGGGCAACTCCTACGAG.

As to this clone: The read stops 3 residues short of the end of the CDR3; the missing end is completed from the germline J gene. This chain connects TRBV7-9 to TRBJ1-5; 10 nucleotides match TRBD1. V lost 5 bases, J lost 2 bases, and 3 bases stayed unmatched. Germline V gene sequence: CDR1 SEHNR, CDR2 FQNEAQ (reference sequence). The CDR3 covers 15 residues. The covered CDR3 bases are TGTGCCAGCAGCCCTGGGACAGGGGGCAATCAGCCC. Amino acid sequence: CASSPGTGGNQP. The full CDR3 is CASSPGTGGNQPQHF.

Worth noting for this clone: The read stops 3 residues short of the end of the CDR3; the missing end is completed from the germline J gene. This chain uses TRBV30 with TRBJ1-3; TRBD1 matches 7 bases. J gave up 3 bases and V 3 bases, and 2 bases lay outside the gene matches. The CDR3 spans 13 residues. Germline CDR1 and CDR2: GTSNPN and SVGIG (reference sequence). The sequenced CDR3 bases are TGTGCCTGGAGAGGGACAGTTGGAAACACC. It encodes CAWRGTVGNT. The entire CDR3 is CAWRGTVGNTIYF.